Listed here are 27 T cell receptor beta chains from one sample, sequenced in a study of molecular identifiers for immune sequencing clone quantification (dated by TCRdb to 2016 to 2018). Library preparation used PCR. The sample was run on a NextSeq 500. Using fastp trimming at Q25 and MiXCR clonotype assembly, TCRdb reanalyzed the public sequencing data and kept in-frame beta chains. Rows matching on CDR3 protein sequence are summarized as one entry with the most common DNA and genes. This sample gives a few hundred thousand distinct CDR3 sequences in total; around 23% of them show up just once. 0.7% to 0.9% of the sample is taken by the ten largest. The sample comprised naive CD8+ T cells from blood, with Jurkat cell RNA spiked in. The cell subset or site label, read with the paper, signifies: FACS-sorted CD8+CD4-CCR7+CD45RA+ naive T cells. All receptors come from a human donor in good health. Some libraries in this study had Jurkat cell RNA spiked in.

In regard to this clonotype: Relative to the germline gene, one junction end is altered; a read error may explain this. The CDR3 DNA is TGCGCCAGCCGCCAGCATATGGGACCGAGAGAAGTAGAGCCGTACTTC. It translates to CASRQHMGPREVEPYF. This rearrangement joins TRBV4-3 to TRBJ2-7; TRBD1 or TRBD2 may be the D gene (5 bases each). CDR1 and CDR2 from the germline V gene are LGHNA and YSLEER. This CDR3 is 16 amino acids long.

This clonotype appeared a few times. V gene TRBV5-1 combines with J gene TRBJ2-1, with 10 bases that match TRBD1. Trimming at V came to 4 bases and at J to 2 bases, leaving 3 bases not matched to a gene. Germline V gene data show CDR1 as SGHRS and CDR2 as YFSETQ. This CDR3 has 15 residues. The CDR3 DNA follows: TGCGCCAGCAGCGAGACAGGGGGCGCCTACAATGAGCAGTTCTTC. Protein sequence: CASSETGGAYNEQFF. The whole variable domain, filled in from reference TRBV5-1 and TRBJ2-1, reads KAGVTQTPRYLIKTRGQQVTLSCSPISGHRSVSWYQQTPGQGLQFLFEYFSETQRNKGNFPGRFSGRQFSNSRSEMNVSTLELGDSALYLCASSETGGAYNEQFFGPGTRLTVL.

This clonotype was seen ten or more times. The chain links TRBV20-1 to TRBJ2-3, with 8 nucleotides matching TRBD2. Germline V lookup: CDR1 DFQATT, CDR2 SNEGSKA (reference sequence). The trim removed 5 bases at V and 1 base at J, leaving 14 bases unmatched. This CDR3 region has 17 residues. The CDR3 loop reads CSADRDGGLAGTDTQYF. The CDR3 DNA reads TGCAGTGCTGACCGGGACGGAGGACTAGCTGGCACAGATACGCAGTATTTT.

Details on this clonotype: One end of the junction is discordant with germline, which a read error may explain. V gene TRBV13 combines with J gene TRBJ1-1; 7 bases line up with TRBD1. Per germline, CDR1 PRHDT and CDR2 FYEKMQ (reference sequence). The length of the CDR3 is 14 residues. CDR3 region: CASSLRGAVTEACF. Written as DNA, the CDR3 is TGTGCCAGCAGCCTCAGGGGGGCCGTCACTGAAGCTTGCTTT. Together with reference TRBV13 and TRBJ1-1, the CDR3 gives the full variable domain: AAGVIQSPRHLIKEKRETATLKCYPIPRHDTVYWYQQGPGQDPQFLISFYEKMQSDKGSIPDRFSAQQFSDYHSELNMSSLELGDSALYFCASSLRGAVTEACFGQGTRLTVV.

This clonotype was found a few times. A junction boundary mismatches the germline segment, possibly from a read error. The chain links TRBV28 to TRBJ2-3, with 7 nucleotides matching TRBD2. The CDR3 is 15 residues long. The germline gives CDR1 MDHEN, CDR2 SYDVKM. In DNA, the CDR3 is TGTGCCAACAGTTTATCACTAGCGAACACAGATACGCAGTATTTT. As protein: CANSLSLANTDTQYF.

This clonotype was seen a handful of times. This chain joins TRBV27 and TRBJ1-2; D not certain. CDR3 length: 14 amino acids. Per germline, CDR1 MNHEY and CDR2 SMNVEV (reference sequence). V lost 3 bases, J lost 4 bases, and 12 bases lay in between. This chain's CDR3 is CASSFGRGSYGYTF. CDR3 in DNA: TGTGCCAGCAGTTTTGGTCGGGGATCCTATGGCTACACCTTC.

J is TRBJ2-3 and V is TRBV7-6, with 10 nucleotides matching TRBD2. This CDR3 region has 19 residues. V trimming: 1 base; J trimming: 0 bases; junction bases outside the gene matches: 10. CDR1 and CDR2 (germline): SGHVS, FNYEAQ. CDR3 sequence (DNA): TGTGCCAGCAGCTTAGAGGTCCTAGCGGGGGAAACTAGCACAGATACGCAGTATTTT. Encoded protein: CASSLEVLAGETSTDTQYF.

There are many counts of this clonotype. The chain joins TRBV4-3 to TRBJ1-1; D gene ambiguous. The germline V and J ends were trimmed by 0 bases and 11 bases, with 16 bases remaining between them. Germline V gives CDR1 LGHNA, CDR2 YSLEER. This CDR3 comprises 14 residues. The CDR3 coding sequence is TGCGCCAGCAGCCAAGATAGGGCAGCCCCTCAGGCTTTCTTT. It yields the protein CASSQDRAAPQAFF.

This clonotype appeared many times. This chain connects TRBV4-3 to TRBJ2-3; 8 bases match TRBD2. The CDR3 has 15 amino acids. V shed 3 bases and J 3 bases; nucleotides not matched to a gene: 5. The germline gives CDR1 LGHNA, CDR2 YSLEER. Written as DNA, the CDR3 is TGCGCCAGCAGCCATACAGCGGGGGTTACAGATACGCAGTATTTT. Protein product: CASSHTAGVTDTQYF.

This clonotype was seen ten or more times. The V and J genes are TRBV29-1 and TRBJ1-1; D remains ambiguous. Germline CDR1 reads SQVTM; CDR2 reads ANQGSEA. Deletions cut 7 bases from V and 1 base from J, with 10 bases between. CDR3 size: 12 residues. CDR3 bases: TGCAGCGCTAAGACAAGGAACACTGAAGCTTTCTTT. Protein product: CSAKTRNTEAFF.

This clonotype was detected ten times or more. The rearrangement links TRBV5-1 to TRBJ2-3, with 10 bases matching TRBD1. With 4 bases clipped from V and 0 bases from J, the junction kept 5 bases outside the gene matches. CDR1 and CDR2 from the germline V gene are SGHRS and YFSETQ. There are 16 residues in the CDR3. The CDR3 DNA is TGCGCCAGCAGCGGGGACAGGGGCCCTAGCACAGATACGCAGTATTTT. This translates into CASSGDRGPSTDTQYF. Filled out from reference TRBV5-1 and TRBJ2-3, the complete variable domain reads KAGVTQTPRYLIKTRGQQVTLSCSPISGHRSVSWYQQTPGQGLQFLFEYFSETQRNKGNFPGRFSGRQFSNSRSEMNVSTLELGDSALYLCASSGDRGPSTDTQYFGPGTRLTVL.

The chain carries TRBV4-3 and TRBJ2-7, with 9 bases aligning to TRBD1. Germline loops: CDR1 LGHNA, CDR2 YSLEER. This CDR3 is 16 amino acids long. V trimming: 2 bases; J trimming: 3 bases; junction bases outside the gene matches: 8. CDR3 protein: CASSQSVGTGFYEQYF. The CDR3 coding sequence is TGCGCCAGCAGCCAAAGCGTGGGGACAGGGTTCTACGAGCAGTACTTC.

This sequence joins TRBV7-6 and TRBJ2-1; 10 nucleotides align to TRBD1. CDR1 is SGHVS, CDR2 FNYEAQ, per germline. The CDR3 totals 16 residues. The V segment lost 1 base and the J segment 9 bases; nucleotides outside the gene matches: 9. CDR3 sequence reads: CASSLDPGQGKSEQFF. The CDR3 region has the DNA TGTGCCAGCAGCTTAGACCCGGGACAGGGGAAGAGTGAGCAGTTCTTC.

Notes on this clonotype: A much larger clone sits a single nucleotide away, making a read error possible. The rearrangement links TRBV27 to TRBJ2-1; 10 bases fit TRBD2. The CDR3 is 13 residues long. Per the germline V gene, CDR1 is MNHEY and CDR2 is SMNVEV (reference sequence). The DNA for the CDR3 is TGTGCCTGCAGTTTCGGTCTAGCGGGAGAAAAGGTCTTC. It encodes CACSFGLAGEKVF.

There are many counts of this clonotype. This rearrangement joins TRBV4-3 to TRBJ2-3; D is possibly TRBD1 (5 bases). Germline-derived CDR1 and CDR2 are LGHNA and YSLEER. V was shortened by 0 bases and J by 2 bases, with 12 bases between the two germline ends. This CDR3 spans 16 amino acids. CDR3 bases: TGCGCCAGCAGCCAAGATCTCCCACAGGCCACAGATACGCAGTATTTT. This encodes CASSQDLPQATDTQYF.

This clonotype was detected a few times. CDR3: CASSFGTAYEAFF. The DNA of the CDR3 is TGTGCCAGCAGCTTTGGCACCGCGTATGAAGCTTTCTTT. This chain links TRBV5-6 with TRBJ1-1; D unclear. Deletions cut 2 bases from V and 7 bases from J, with 12 bases between. CDR1 and CDR2 (germline): SGHDT, YYEEEE. The CDR3 has 13 residues.

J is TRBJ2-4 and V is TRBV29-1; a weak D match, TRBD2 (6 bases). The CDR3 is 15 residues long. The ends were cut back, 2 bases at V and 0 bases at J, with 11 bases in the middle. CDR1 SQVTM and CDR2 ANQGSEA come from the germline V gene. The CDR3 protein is CSVEWRGLAKNIQYF. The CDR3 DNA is TGCAGCGTTGAATGGAGGGGTCTAGCCAAAAACATTCAGTACTTC.

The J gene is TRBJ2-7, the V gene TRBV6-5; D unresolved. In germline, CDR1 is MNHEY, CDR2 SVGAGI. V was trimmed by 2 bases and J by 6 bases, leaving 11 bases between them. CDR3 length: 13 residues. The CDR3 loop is CASSYGQGIEQYF. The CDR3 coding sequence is TGTGCCAGCAGTTACGGTCAAGGGATCGAGCAGTACTTC.

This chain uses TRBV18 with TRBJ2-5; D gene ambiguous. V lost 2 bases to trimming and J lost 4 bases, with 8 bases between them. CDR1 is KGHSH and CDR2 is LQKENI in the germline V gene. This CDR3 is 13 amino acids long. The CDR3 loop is CASSPRDGETQYF. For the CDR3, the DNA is TGTGCCAGCTCACCAAGGGATGGAGAGACCCAGTACTTC. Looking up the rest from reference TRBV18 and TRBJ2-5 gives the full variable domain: NAGVMQNPRHLVRRRGQEARLRCSPMKGHSHVYWYRQLPEEGLKFMVYLQKENIIDESGMPKERFSAEFPKEGPSILRIQQVVRGDSAAYFCASSPRDGETQYFGPGTRLLVL.

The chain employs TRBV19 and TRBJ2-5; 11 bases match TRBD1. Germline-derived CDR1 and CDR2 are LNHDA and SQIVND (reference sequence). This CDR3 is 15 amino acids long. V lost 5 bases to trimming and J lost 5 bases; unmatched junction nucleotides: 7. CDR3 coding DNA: TGTGCCAGTAGTGCGCTGGACAGGGGGCCGGAGACCCAGTACTTC. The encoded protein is CASSALDRGPETQYF. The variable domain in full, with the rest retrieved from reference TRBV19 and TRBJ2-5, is DGGITQSPKYLFRKEGQNVTLSCEQNLNHDAMYWYRQDPGQGLRLIYYSQIVNDFQKGDIAEGYSVSREKKESFPLTVTSAQKNPTAFYLCASSALDRGPETQYFGPGTRLLVL.

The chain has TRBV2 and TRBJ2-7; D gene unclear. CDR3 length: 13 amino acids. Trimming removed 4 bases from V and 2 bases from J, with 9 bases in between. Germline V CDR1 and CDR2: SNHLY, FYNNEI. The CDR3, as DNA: TGTGCCAGCAGTGCCCGGGTCACCTACGAGCAGTACTTC. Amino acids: CASSARVTYEQYF.

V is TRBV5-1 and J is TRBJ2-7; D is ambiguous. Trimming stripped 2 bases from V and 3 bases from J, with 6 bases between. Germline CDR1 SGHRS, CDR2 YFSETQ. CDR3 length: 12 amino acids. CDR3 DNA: TGCGCCAGCAGCTTTTCGGACTACGAGCAGTACTTC. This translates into CASSFSDYEQYF.

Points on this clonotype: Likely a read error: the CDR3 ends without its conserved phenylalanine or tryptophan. CDR3: CASSDYGQGHEQYS. CDR3 nucleotide sequence: TGTGCCAGTAGTGATTACGGACAGGGCCACGAGCAGTACTCC. V usage is TRBV19 and J usage is TRBJ2-7; 8 positions match TRBD1. Germline V lookup: CDR1 LNHDA, CDR2 SQIVND (reference sequence). This CDR3 comprises 14 residues. V was pared by 5 bases and J by 5 bases, with 8 bases of the junction left unmatched.

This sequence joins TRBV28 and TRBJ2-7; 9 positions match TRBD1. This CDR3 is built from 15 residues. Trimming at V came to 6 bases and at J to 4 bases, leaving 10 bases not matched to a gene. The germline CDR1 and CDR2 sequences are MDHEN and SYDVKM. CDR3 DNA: TGTGCCAGCAGCACCACTCGGGACAGGGCTTACGAGCAGTACTTC. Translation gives CASSTTRDRAYEQYF.

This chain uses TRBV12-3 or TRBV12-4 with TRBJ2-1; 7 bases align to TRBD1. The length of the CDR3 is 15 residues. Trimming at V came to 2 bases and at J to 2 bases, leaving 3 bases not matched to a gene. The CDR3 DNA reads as TGTGCCAGCAGTTTACCACAGGGGACCTACAATGAGCAGTTCTTC. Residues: CASSLPQGTYNEQFF.

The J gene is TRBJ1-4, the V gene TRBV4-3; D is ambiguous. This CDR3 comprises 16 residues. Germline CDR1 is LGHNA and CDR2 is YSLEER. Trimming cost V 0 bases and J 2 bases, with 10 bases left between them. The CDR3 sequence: CASSQEIGGTNEKLFF. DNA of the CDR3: TGCGCCAGCAGCCAAGAAATTGGAGGGACTAATGAAAAACTGTTTTTT.

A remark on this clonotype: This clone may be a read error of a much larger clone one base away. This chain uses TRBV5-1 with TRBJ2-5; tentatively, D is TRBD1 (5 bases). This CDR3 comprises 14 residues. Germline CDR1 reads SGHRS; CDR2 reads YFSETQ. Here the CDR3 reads CASSLPGGQETQHF. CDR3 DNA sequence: TGCGCCAGCAGCTTGCCAGGCGGACAAGAGACCCAGCACTTC.